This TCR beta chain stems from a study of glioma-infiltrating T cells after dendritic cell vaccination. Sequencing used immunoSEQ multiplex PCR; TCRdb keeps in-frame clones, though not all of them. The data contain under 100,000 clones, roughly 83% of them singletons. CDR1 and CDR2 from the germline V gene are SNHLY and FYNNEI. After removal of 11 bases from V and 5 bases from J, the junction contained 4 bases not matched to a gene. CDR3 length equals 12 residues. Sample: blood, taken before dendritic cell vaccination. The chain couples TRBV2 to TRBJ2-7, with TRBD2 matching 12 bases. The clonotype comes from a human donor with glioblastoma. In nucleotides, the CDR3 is TGTGCCGCGACTAGCGGGGGCCACGAGCAGTACTTC. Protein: CAATSGGHEQYF.